This entry lists 32 T cell receptor beta chains sequenced from one sample in a study of cytotoxic CD8 clonotypes in ibrutinib-treated CLL. Repertoires were generated with immunoSEQ multiplex PCR, while TCRdb's copy carries only in-frame clones and drops some. The table records tens of thousands of clones, approximately 71% of them present only once. The material was PBMCs, obtained at disease progression, from a patient treated with ibrutinib. These receptors all stem from a human donor with chronic lymphocytic leukemia.

V gene TRBV7-9 combines with J gene TRBJ2-7, with 8 bases matching TRBD2. The trim removed 4 bases at V and 6 bases at J, leaving 5 bases unmatched. Germline V gene lookup returns CDR1 SEHNR and CDR2 FQNEAQ (reference sequence). CDR3 length: 13 residues. Written as DNA, the CDR3 is TGTGCCAGCAGCTCGGGGGGGCCCCTCGAGCAGTACTTC. Encoded protein: CASSSGGPLEQYF.

The chain employs TRBV9 and TRBJ1-1, with TRBD1 matching over 9 bases. The CDR3 length is 17 residues. Germline V CDR1 and CDR2: SGDLS, YYNGEE. Trimming took 0 bases from V and 0 from J; bases not matched to a gene: 6. CDR3 nucleotide sequence: TGTGCCAGCAGCGTAGGACAGGGGGGCGGTATGAACACTGAAGCTTTCTTT. Translating it yields CASSVGQGGGMNTEAFF.

The V call is TRBV25-1, the J call TRBJ1-4, with D possibly matching TRBD1 (6 bases). Germline-derived CDR1 and CDR2 are MGHDK and SYGVNS. Trimming shortened V by 4 bases and J by 8 bases, and 14 bases separated the two germline ends. The CDR3 length is 14 residues. The CDR3 DNA reads TGTGCCAGCAGTGCCAGGGGCCCCGGGGAAAAACTGTTTTTT. As protein: CASSARGPGEKLFF.

V and J are TRBV4-1 and TRBJ2-7; 7 bases fit TRBD2. V lost 3 bases and J lost 5; bases outside the gene matches: 1. Germline CDR1 reads MGHRA; CDR2 reads YSYEKL. The CDR3 spans 12 residues. In DNA, the CDR3 is TGCGCCAGCAGCCAGGGAGGGCACGAGCAGTACTTC. Residues: CASSQGGHEQYF.

The rearrangement joins TRBV5-1 to TRBJ2-3, with D perhaps given as TRBD1 or TRBD2 (5 bases each). V was shortened by 3 bases and J by 1 base, with 9 bases between the two germline ends. This CDR3 region has 14 residues. In germline, CDR1 is SGHRS, CDR2 YFSETQ. CDR3 sequence (DNA): TGCGCCAGCAGCTCGGGACGTGGCACAGATACGCAGTATTTT. It yields the protein CASSSGRGTDTQYF.

The chain recombines TRBV6-6 with TRBJ2-2; TRBD1 matches at 8 bases. This CDR3 has 14 residues. Germline V gene sequence: CDR1 MNHNY, CDR2 SVGAGI (reference sequence). The V gene end was trimmed by 4 bases and the J gene end by 5 bases; junction bases not matched to a gene: 3. DNA of the CDR3: TGTGCCAGCAGTTTTGACAGGGGTACCGGGGAGCTGTTTTTT. Its translation is CASSFDRGTGELFF.

The rearrangement uses TRBV5-6 and TRBJ2-1; possible D gene TRBD2, 6 bases. CDR1 is SGHDT, CDR2 YYEEEE, per germline. CDR3 length: 14 amino acids. Trimming cost V 2 bases and J 7 bases, with 13 bases left between them. The CDR3, as DNA: TGTGCCAGCAGCTTCGGGACTGAAATTAATGAGCAGTTCTTC. This gives the protein CASSFGTEINEQFF.

V and J are TRBV7-2 and TRBJ2-7; D gene uncertain. V lost 2 bases, J lost 3 bases, and 14 bases lay in between. Germline CDR1 and CDR2: SGHTA and FQGNSA. The CDR3 consists of 15 residues. The CDR3 region has the DNA TGTGCCAGCAGCTTATATAACACCGGAAGCTACGAGCAGTACTTC. Its protein product is CASSLYNTGSYEQYF.

The chain couples TRBV5-4 to TRBJ1-6; 9 bases match TRBD1. The CDR3 spans 15 residues. Unmatched junction bases numbered 8, after V lost 4 bases and J lost 9 bases. Per the germline V gene, CDR1 is SGHNT and CDR2 is YYREEE (reference sequence). The CDR3 coding sequence is TGTGCCAGCAGCCTCTGGACAGGGGCCGGTTCACCCCTCCACTTT. This translates into CASSLWTGAGSPLHF.

This clone has more than one count but fewer than ten. The chain recombines TRBV5-1 with TRBJ2-2, with unresolved D. Germline CDR1 and CDR2: SGHRS and YFSETQ. Trimming shortened V by 0 bases and J by 3 bases, and 0 bases separated the two germline ends. This CDR3 region has 12 residues. As DNA, the CDR3 is TGCGCCAGCAGCTTGGACACCGGGGAGCTGTTTTTT. Its translation: CASSLDTGELFF.

The chain uses TRBV15 and TRBJ2-7; 9 positions agree with TRBD1. The CDR3 spans 16 residues. CDR1 and CDR2 (germline): LNHNV, YYDKDF (reference sequence). V shed 0 bases, J shed 1 base, and the junction held 4 bases outside the gene matches. The CDR3 loop is CATSRDGTGRSYEQYF. CDR3 DNA sequence: TGTGCCACCAGCAGAGATGGGACAGGGCGTTCCTACGAGCAGTACTTC.

The chain couples TRBV5-1 to TRBJ2-7, with TRBD1 as a possible D gene (5 bases). Germline V gives CDR1 SGHRS, CDR2 YFSETQ. The V end was cut by 0 bases, the J end by 2 bases, with 9 bases between. The CDR3 is made up of 14 amino acids. The CDR3 nucleotides are TGCGCCAGCAGCTTGGGACAGCTAACCTACGAGCAGTACTTC. Its protein is CASSLGQLTYEQYF. Full variable domain (missing parts from reference TRBV5-1 and TRBJ2-7): KAGVTQTPRYLIKTRGQQVTLSCSPISGHRSVSWYQQTPGQGLQFLFEYFSETQRNKGNFPGRFSGRQFSNSRSEMNVSTLELGDSALYLCASSLGQLTYEQYFGPGTRLTVT.

V gene TRBV15 combines with J gene TRBJ2-7; no firm D call. The germline V gene encodes CDR1 LNHNV and CDR2 YYDKDF (reference sequence). V lost 5 bases and J 1 base, leaving 12 bases between the germline ends. This CDR3 contains 14 residues. CDR3 in amino acids: CATSAGGDSYEQYF. The CDR3 coding sequence is TGTGCCACCAGCGCCGGTGGGGATTCCTACGAGCAGTACTTC.

This chain connects TRBV29-1 to TRBJ1-1; D gene unclear. Germline V gene data show CDR1 as SQVTM and CDR2 as ANQGSEA. This CDR3 has 13 amino acids. V gave up 3 bases and J gave up 1 base, with 9 bases separating them. The CDR3: CSVEGSANTEAFF. The DNA of the CDR3 is TGCAGCGTTGAGGGATCAGCGAACACTGAAGCTTTCTTT. The full variable domain, with the rest looked up from reference TRBV29-1 and TRBJ1-1, is SAVISQKPSRDICQRGTSLTIQCQVDSQVTMMFWYRQQPGQSLTLIATANQGSEATYESGFVIDKFPISRPNLTFSTLTVSNMSPEDSSIYLCSVEGSANTEAFFGQGTRLTVV.

The V call is TRBV9, the J call TRBJ2-2; 8 positions match TRBD2. V lost 3 bases to trimming and J lost 4 bases; unmatched junction nucleotides: 11. Germline V gene sequence: CDR1 SGDLS, CDR2 YYNGEE. This CDR3 is 17 amino acids long. CDR3 bases: TGTGCCAGCAGCGATCCCGGGGGGGTGATGGGCACCGGGGAGCTGTTTTTT. Encoded protein: CASSDPGGVMGTGELFF.

This clone came up a few times. V gene TRBV7-3 combines with J gene TRBJ2-7, with a tentative D call TRBD2 (6 bases). Germline V lookup: CDR1 SGHTA, CDR2 FQGTGA. The CDR3 contains 13 residues. V lost 4 bases, J lost 5 bases, and 12 bases lay in between. The CDR3 coding sequence is TGTGCCAGCAGCTCGGGACTTCGCGACGAGCAGTACTTC. It specifies CASSSGLRDEQYF. The full variable domain, its missing parts supplied by reference TRBV7-3 and TRBJ2-7, is GAGVSQTPSNKVTEKGKYVELRCDPISGHTALYWYRQSLGQGPEFLIYFQGTGAADDSGLPNDRFFAVRPEGSVSTLKIQRTERGDSAVYLCASSSGLRDEQYFGPGTRLTVT.

The rearrangement links TRBV18 to TRBJ2-5, with D maybe TRBD1 (5 bases). The V gene lost 5 bases and the J gene lost 2 bases, with 9 bases spanning the gap. The CDR3 covers 13 residues. CDR1 and CDR2 from the germline V gene are KGHSH and LQKENI. The CDR3 loop is CASSARQQETQYF. The CDR3 nucleotides read TGTGCCAGCTCAGCCCGACAGCAAGAGACCCAGTACTTC.

A few counts support this clone. V and J are TRBV7-9 and TRBJ2-3; 11 nucleotides match TRBD2. Per the germline V gene, CDR1 is SEHNR and CDR2 is FQNEAQ (reference sequence). The CDR3 has 15 amino acids. With V trimmed by 2 bases and J by 6 bases, 4 bases remained unmatched. This CDR3 reads CASSLIAGGPDTQYF. CDR3 DNA sequence: TGTGCCAGCAGCTTAATAGCGGGGGGGCCTGATACGCAGTATTTT.

The J gene is TRBJ1-2, the V gene TRBV14; D is unresolved. Per germline, CDR1 SGHDN and CDR2 FVKESK. With 2 bases removed from V and 7 bases from J, the gap between germline ends came to 5 bases. The CDR3 covers 11 residues. As DNA, the CDR3 is TGTGCCAGCAGCCAAATGGGTGGCTACACCTTC. It specifies CASSQMGGYTF.

The rearrangement uses TRBV5-1 and TRBJ2-5, with TRBD1 matching 8 bases. V shed 4 bases and J 3 bases; nucleotides not matched to a gene: 5. Germline CDR1 and CDR2: SGHRS and YFSETQ. The CDR3 consists of 14 residues. The CDR3 loop reads CASSQGQGKETQYF. As DNA, the CDR3 is TGCGCCAGCAGCCAAGGACAGGGTAAAGAGACCCAGTACTTC.

J is TRBJ2-5 and V is TRBV27, with 11 bases matching TRBD2. The V gene's germline CDR1 is MNHEY and CDR2 SMNVEV (reference sequence). Trimming at V came to 4 bases and at J to 5 bases, leaving 9 bases not matched to a gene. This CDR3 spans 16 amino acids. The CDR3 loop reads CASSSRLAGRSETQYF. The CDR3 nucleotides are TGTGCCAGCAGTTCCCGACTAGCGGGGAGAAGCGAGACCCAGTACTTC.

This clone was seen only once. Here the CDR3 reads CATATSSGGAWETQYF. The CDR3 coding sequence is TGTGCCACCGCGACCTCTAGCGGGGGGGCCTGGGAGACCCAGTACTTC. The rearrangement joins TRBV28 to TRBJ2-5; 12 bases agree with TRBD2. The J segment lost 5 bases and the V segment lost 10 bases, leaving 14 bases of the junction unmatched. This CDR3 comprises 16 residues. Per germline, CDR1 MDHEN and CDR2 SYDVKM.

This chain joins TRBV2 and TRBJ2-7, with 13 bases that match TRBD2. This CDR3 has 14 amino acids. Germline values: CDR1 SNHLY, CDR2 FYNNEI. The V segment lost 5 bases and the J segment 4 bases; nucleotides outside the gene matches: 2. CDR3 nucleotides: TGTGCCAGCAGTCGGACTAGCGGGGGTTACGAGCAGTACTTC. Translation gives CASSRTSGGYEQYF.

The chain employs TRBV6-6 and TRBJ1-2; D remains unclear. The germline gives CDR1 MNHNY, CDR2 SVGAGI (reference sequence). V was cut by 4 bases and J by 0 bases, with 12 bases left in between. This CDR3 is 15 amino acids long. The CDR3 region is CASSFSLPTNYGYTF. CDR3 DNA: TGTGCCAGCAGTTTCTCACTTCCTACTAACTATGGCTACACCTTC.

The table lists this clone with a few counts. V usage is TRBV4-1 and J usage is TRBJ2-6; D assignment may be TRBD1 or TRBD2 (5 bases each). V shed 4 bases and J shed 1 base, with 5 bases lying between them. Per the germline V gene, CDR1 is MGHRA and CDR2 is YSYEKL. The CDR3 extends over 14 amino acids. This CDR3 is CASSRGSGANVLTF. The CDR3 DNA is TGCGCCAGCAGCCGGGGGTCTGGGGCCAACGTCCTGACTTTC.

This clone has only a few counts. This chain links TRBV6-5 with TRBJ2-5; D is unresolved. CDR3 size: 14 residues. Per the germline V gene, CDR1 is MNHEY and CDR2 is SVGAGI. Trimming removed 0 bases at V and 2 bases at J, with 7 bases between. The CDR3 coding sequence is TGTGCCAGCAGTTACTCGAGTGGTCAAGAGACCCAGTACTTC. Translation: CASSYSSGQETQYF.

This sequence joins TRBV2 and TRBJ1-1; tentative D call: TRBD1 (6 bases). The CDR3 spans 13 residues. V dropped 7 bases and J dropped 1 base, with 10 bases sitting between them. Germline CDR1 and CDR2: SNHLY and FYNNEI. CDR3 loop: CASKKGGNTEAFF. The CDR3, as DNA: TGTGCCAGCAAAAAAGGGGGGAACACTGAAGCTTTCTTT.

The rearrangement links TRBV27 to TRBJ2-5; D may be TRBD1 (5 bases). Trimming stripped 3 bases from V and 1 base from J, with 12 bases between. This CDR3 has 15 amino acids. The germline CDR1 and CDR2 sequences are MNHEY and SMNVEV (reference sequence). CDR3 bases: TGTGCCAGCAGTTTCGTCGACAGTTTCCAAGAGACCCAGTACTTC. This sequence encodes CASSFVDSFQETQYF.

V usage is TRBV15 and J usage is TRBJ1-1; D is perhaps TRBD1 (5 bases). Germline CDR1 reads LNHNV; CDR2 reads YYDKDF (reference sequence). V gave up 2 bases and J gave up 6 bases, with 13 bases separating them. The CDR3 consists of 14 residues. CDR3 DNA sequence: TGTGCCACCAGCAGACCAATTCTAGGGGCTGAAGCTTTCTTT. Translation: CATSRPILGAEAFF. The full variable domain, rest sourced from reference TRBV15 and TRBJ1-1, is DAMVIQNPRYQVTQFGKPVTLSCSQTLNHNVMYWYQQKSSQAPKLLFHYYDKDFNNEADTPDNFQSRRPNTSFCFLDIRSPGLGDTAMYLCATSRPILGAEAFFGQGTRLTVV.

CDR3 DNA: TGTGCCAGCAGCTCCCAGAACACTGAAGCTTTCTTT. As protein: CASSSQNTEAFF. The rearrangement links TRBV7-8 to TRBJ1-1; D gene unclear. The CDR3 covers 12 residues. The germline gives CDR1 SGHVS, CDR2 FQNEAQ. V was trimmed by 4 bases and J by 1 base, leaving 4 bases between them.

The rearrangement links TRBV9 to TRBJ2-5; maybe TRBD2 (5 bases). V was shortened by 0 bases and J by 5 bases, with 14 bases between the two germline ends. This CDR3 is built from 15 residues. Germline CDR1 reads SGDLS; CDR2 reads YYNGEE. CDR3 nucleotides: TGTGCCAGCAGCGTAGCGAGCAAAGCGGTGGAGACCCAGTACTTC. Translating it yields CASSVASKAVETQYF. Full variable domain (rest looked up from reference TRBV9 and TRBJ2-5): DSGVTQTPKHLITATGQRVTLRCSPRSGDLSVYWYQQSLDQGLQFLIQYYNGEERAKGNILERFSAQQFPDLHSELNLSSLELGDSALYFCASSVASKAVETQYFGPGTRLLVL.

The chain is built from TRBV27 and TRBJ2-1; TRBD2 matches at 8 bases. Germline values: CDR1 MNHEY, CDR2 SMNVEV (reference sequence). Losses at the gene ends were 5 bases for V and 8 bases for J; bases not matched to a gene: 17. There are 17 residues in the CDR3. CDR3 protein: CASSLIGGAGKDHEQFF. The CDR3 DNA sequence: TGTGCCAGCAGTCTTATCGGGGGGGCCGGAAAAGACCATGAGCAGTTCTTC.